This T cell receptor (beta chain) was sequenced for a study of cytomegalovirus exposure and HLA in healthy donors. Findings and limits, study-wide: With later analysis, a missense DCLRE1C variant became linked to TCR beta V- and J-gene trimming.

The PCR ran on 60 Vbeta and 13 Jbeta primers. Profiled with immunoSEQ multiplex PCR; TCRdb holds only in-frame clones, not every one. The sample consists of about 100,000 clones, about four fifths of them appearing once. This clone was seen only a few times. What it binds is unknown. The CDR3 totals 16 residues. Between the trimmed V and J ends, which lost 5 bases and 2 bases, there was a span of 16 bases. Per germline, CDR1 MRHNA and CDR2 SNTAGT. V usage is TRBV6-4 and J usage is TRBJ2-1; TRBD2 might be the D (6 bases). The source material was PBMCs. The receptor's source is a man aged 25-40 years in good health and CMV-seronegative. CDR3 in DNA: TGTGCCAGCAGTCAGAACACGGGGGAACCCTACAATGAGCAGTTCTTC. The encoded protein is CASSQNTGEPYNEQFF.